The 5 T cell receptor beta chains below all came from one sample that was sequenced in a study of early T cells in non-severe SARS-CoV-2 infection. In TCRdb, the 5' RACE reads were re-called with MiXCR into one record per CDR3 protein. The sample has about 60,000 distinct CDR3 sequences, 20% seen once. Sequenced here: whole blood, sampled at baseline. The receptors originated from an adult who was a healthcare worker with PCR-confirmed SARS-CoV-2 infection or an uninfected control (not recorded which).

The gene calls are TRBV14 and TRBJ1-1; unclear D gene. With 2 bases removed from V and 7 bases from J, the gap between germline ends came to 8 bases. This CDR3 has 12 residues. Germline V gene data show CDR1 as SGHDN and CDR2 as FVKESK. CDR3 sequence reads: CASSQSRLEAFF. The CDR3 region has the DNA TGTGCCAGCAGCCAATCCCGACTTGAAGCTTTCTTT.

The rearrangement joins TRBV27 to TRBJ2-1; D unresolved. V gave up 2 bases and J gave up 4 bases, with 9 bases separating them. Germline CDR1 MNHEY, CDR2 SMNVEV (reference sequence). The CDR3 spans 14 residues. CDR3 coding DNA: TGTGCCAGCAGTTTAGGTGGTCGATACAATGAGCAGTTCTTC. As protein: CASSLGGRYNEQFF.

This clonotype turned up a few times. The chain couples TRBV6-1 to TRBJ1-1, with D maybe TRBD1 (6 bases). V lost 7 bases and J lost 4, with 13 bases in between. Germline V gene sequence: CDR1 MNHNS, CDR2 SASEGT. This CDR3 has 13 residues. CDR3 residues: CASTEKDSTEAFF. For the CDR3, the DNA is TGTGCCAGCACCGAAAAGGACAGCACTGAAGCTTTCTTT.

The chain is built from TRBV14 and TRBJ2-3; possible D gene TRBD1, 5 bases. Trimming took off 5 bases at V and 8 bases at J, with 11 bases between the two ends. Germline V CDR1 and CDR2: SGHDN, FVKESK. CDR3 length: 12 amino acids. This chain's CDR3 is CASSSSQGTQYF. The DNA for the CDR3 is TGTGCCAGCAGCTCATCCCAGGGTACGCAGTATTTT.

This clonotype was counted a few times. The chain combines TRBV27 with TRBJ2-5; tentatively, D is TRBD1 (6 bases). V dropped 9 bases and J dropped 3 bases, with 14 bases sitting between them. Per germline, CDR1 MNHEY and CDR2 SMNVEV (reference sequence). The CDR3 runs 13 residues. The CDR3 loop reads CASPIQGKETQYF. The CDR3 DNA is TGTGCCAGTCCGATCCAGGGGAAAGAGACCCAGTACTTC.